This TCR beta chain was sequenced during a study of OX40 agonist ivuxolimab in advanced cancers. For context, the study as a whole: The costimulatory receptor OX40 (CD134) was targeted by ivuxolimab, a fully human IgG2 agonistic monoclonal antibody. Partial responses were achieved by three dose-escalation patients, of whom one had hepatocellular carcinoma and two had cutaneous melanoma. Patients were allowed to have had prior anti-PD-1, anti-PD-L1 or anti-CTLA-4 therapy, and around two fifths of the dose-escalation patients had been treated with checkpoint inhibitors. Peripheral TCRbeta sequencing was intended to test whether TCR sequence diversity was altered and clonal T-cell expansion was caused by ivuxolimab. In the dose-escalation cohort, around four fifths of patients were male, and the mean age was approximately 55 years, with a range of roughly 20 to 79. The paper reports the monotherapy dose-escalation portion (N of about 50 patients) of the phase I ivuxolimab trial. Intravenous ivuxolimab was administered to patients every 2 weeks at six dose levels: 0.01, 0.1, 0.3, 1.5, 3 and 10 mg/kg. Among the approximately 50 dose-escalation patients, 19 had hepatocellular carcinoma, approximately 15 melanoma, 9 renal cell carcinoma and 9 head and neck cancer. General study outcomes and caveats: Clonal expansion of both CD4+ and CD8+ blood T cells was observed from baseline to week 6 at doses 0.1 to 3.0 mg/kg. On average, CD8+ T cells showed more expanded clones than CD4+ T cells after ivuxolimab. Antigen specificity was not determined for the clonally expanded peripheral T cells. Low levels of normalized T-cell clonal expansion were also seen in some nonresponding patients. Partial responders in the 0.1-3.0 mg/kg groups had among the lowest normalized peripheral clonal expansion, especially among CD8+ T cells.

CDR1 and CDR2 were assigned from the germline V gene as SGHVS and FQNEAQ. The cysteine opens and the phenylalanine closes a CDR3 of 16 amino acids. The CDR3 DNA has 48 bases and is translated from base 1. The trim is 4 bases for V and 5 bases for J, with a gap of 20 bases between the germline ends. Genomic DNA was isolated from the sorted cells so that the TCRbeta CDR3 region could be sequenced. The immunoSEQ Assay was used to sequence the TCRbeta CDR3 regions. Held by TCRdb, this immuneACCESS table contains in-frame sequences only and omits some clones. Under half of the omission traces to an unresolved V gene where checked; the cause of the rest is unknown. The sample table lists more than 35,000 clones, roughly 80% of them with a count of one. Roughly 7.3% of the sample is held by the ten biggest clonotypes. About this clone itself: The target of this receptor is not known. No base quality values were provided; no much bigger clone lies one nucleotide off.

Patients with a history of autoimmune disease or receiving systemic immunosuppression were excluded from the trial. In every dose cohort, peripheral blood was drawn for TCR sequencing at baseline, cycle 4 day 1, and cycle 7 day 1. The samples were drawn from a first-in-human, open-label, multicenter phase I dose-escalation trial of ivuxolimab. Adults with locally advanced or metastatic melanoma, renal cell carcinoma, hepatocellular carcinoma or head and neck squamous cell carcinoma were enrolled in the trial. Before TCR sequencing, CD4+ T cells and CD8+ T cells from peripheral blood were sorted into separate populations.

The chain was built from TRBV7-8 and TRBJ1-2, with the identity of the D gene unclear. The clonotype was recovered from an adult with an advanced solid tumor such as melanoma, head and neck, liver or kidney cancer. The sequenced sample was CD4+ or CD8+ T cells sorted from blood, obtained in a trial of the OX40 agonist ivuxolimab. CDR3 region: CASSSGPPRGGYGYTF. DNA sequence: TGTGCCAGCAGCTCAGGCCCCCCGCGGGGAGGATATGGCTACACCTTC.